The clone carrying this T cell receptor beta chain was seen only a few times. Its target is not known. This sample stems from a study of blood T cells in healthy people across ages. Study as a whole: Capture via template switching afforded approximately one barcoded beta molecule per two T cells.

Broader study findings: As naive T cell percentage varied, TCR beta diversity correlated strongly with it. Both naive CD4+ cell counts and diversity were greater in long-lived donors than in aged donors.

Sample-barcoded 5' priming and a J-beta primer mix drove a second PCR of roughly 7 to 11 cycles. TCRdb re-called the 5' RACE reads through MiXCR, storing one row per CDR3 protein. The repertoire holds roughly 1,800,000 distinct CDR3 sequences, with 40% to 55% as singletons. The germline CDR1 and CDR2 sequences are LGHDT and YNNKEL (reference sequence). The J segment lost 4 bases and the V segment lost 2 bases, leaving 11 bases of the junction unmatched. The CDR3 runs 17 residues. The chain employs TRBV3-1 and TRBJ2-1; 7 bases are a match to TRBD1. The TCR originated in a woman in her 40s in good health. Specimen: blood. CDR3: CASSQWGSGQTYNEQFF. CDR3 DNA sequence: TGTGCCAGCAGCCAATGGGGCTCGGGACAGACATACAATGAGCAGTTCTTC.